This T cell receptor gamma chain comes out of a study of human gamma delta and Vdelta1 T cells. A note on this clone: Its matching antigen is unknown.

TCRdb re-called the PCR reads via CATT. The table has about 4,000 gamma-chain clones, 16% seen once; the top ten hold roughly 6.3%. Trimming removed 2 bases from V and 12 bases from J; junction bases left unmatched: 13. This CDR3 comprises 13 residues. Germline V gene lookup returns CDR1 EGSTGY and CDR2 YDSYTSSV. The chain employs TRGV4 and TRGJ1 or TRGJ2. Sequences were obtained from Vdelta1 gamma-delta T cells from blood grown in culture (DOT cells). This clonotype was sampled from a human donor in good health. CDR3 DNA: TGTGCCACCTGGGATGCCCATTCTTCCCCGAAACTCTTT. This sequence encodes CATWDAHSSPKLF.